Listed below are T cell receptor beta chains from one sample, sequenced in a study of blood T cell repertoires in COVID-19. Assay: immunoSEQ multiplex PCR; the TCRdb copy retains only in-frame clones and omits some. The table records about 200,000 clones, over 60% of them present only once. Sequencing input: peripheral blood. The receptors were gathered from a woman in her sixties or seventies with acute or convalescent COVID-19. CDR3s include the opening cysteine and the closing phenylalanine or tryptophan. The order of the fields is J gene, clone size, V gene, D gene, CDR3 protein, CDR3 DNA. D genes are given only for firm matches. A row's size may be missing; if present it is once, few, many or a size class.

j_call: TRBJ2-1; clone_size: NA; v_call: TRBV28; d_call: TRBD2; cdr3_aa: CASSTVAGSYNEQFF; cdr3_nt: TGTGCCAGCAGTACCGTAGCGGGTTCCTACAATGAGCAGTTCTTC
j_call: TRBJ2-1; clone_size: NA; v_call: TRBV28; d_call: TRBD2; cdr3_aa: CASRTGGTSGHNEQFF; cdr3_nt: TGTGCCAGCAGAACGGGAGGGACTAGCGGCCACAATGAGCAGTTCTTC
j_call: TRBJ2-2; clone_size: NA; v_call: TRBV6-5; d_call: NA; cdr3_aa: CASERVTGELFF; cdr3_nt: TGTGCCAGCGAGAGAGTCACCGGGGAGCTGTTTTTT
j_call: TRBJ2-7; clone_size: NA; v_call: TRBV7-9; d_call: TRBD1; cdr3_aa: CASSFRTGGNYEQYF; cdr3_nt: TGTGCCAGCAGCTTCCGAACAGGGGGCAACTACGAGCAGTACTTC
j_call: TRBJ2-5; clone_size: NA; v_call: TRBV7-2; d_call: NA; cdr3_aa: CASSLVRETQYF; cdr3_nt: TGTGCCAGCAGCTTAGTTCGGGAGACCCAGTACTTC
j_call: TRBJ1-5; clone_size: NA; v_call: TRBV7-7; d_call: TRBD1; cdr3_aa: CASSQGANQPQHF; cdr3_nt: TGTGCTAGCAGCCAGGGGGCGAATCAGCCCCAGCATTTT
j_call: TRBJ2-7; clone_size: NA; v_call: TRBV5-1; d_call: TRBD1; cdr3_aa: CASSRIRGRDEQYF; cdr3_nt: TGCGCCAGCAGCCGTATCAGGGGGCGCGACGAGCAGTACTTC
j_call: TRBJ1-6; clone_size: NA; v_call: TRBV5-6; d_call: NA; cdr3_aa: CASSLVSGEGNSPLHF; cdr3_nt: TGTGCCAGCAGCTTGGTGTCAGGGGAAGGTAATTCACCCCTCCACTTT
j_call: TRBJ2-5; clone_size: NA; v_call: TRBV11-2; d_call: NA; cdr3_aa: CASSFPGEETQYF; cdr3_nt: TGTGCCAGCAGCTTCCCCGGTGAGGAGACCCAGTACTTC
j_call: TRBJ1-1; clone_size: NA; v_call: TRBV6-5; d_call: NA; cdr3_aa: CASSPYDSRTEAFF; cdr3_nt: TGTGCCAGCAGTCCCTATGACAGCCGGACTGAAGCTTTCTTT
j_call: TRBJ2-5; clone_size: NA; v_call: TRBV5-4; d_call: NA; cdr3_aa: CASSFIQSRGETQYF; cdr3_nt: TGTGCCAGCAGCTTTATTCAGTCAAGGGGAGAGACCCAGTACTTC
j_call: TRBJ1-1; clone_size: NA; v_call: TRBV20-1; d_call: TRBD1; cdr3_aa: CSARDRGHAFF; cdr3_nt: TGCAGTGCTAGAGACAGGGGGCACGCTTTCTTT
j_call: TRBJ1-2; clone_size: NA; v_call: TRBV5-4; d_call: NA; cdr3_aa: CASSSPNYGYTF; cdr3_nt: TGTGCCAGCAGCTCTCCTAACTATGGCTACACCTTC
j_call: TRBJ1-1; clone_size: NA; v_call: TRBV19; d_call: NA; cdr3_aa: CASPYPEAFF; cdr3_nt: TGTGCCAGTCCCTACCCTGAAGCTTTCTTT
j_call: TRBJ1-1; clone_size: NA; v_call: TRBV28; d_call: NA; cdr3_aa: CASSLWEGGDTEAFF; cdr3_nt: TGTGCCAGCAGTTTGTGGGAGGGGGGGGACACTGAAGCTTTCTTT
j_call: TRBJ2-5; clone_size: once; v_call: TRBV27; d_call: NA; cdr3_aa: CASSLSSQETQYF; cdr3_nt: TGTGCCAGCAGTTTATCGTCACAAGAGACCCAGTACTTC
j_call: TRBJ1-5; clone_size: NA; v_call: TRBV5-8; d_call: TRBD1; cdr3_aa: CASSLELSSGTGGNQPQHF; cdr3_nt: TGTGCCAGCAGCTTGGAACTATCGTCCGGGACAGGGGGGAATCAGCCCCAGCATTTT
j_call: TRBJ2-5; clone_size: NA; v_call: TRBV2; d_call: TRBD1; cdr3_aa: CAIRDRAETQYF; cdr3_nt: TGTGCCATCCGAGACAGGGCGGAGACCCAGTACTTC
j_call: TRBJ1-1; clone_size: NA; v_call: TRBV5-1; d_call: NA; cdr3_aa: CASRATGPLNTEAFF; cdr3_nt: TGCGCCAGCAGAGCGACAGGCCCACTTAACACTGAAGCTTTCTTT
j_call: TRBJ2-7; clone_size: NA; v_call: TRBV28; d_call: NA; cdr3_aa: CASRFLVQGYYEQYF; cdr3_nt: TGTGCCAGCAGGTTTTTGGTACAGGGATACTACGAGCAGTACTTC
j_call: TRBJ2-7; clone_size: NA; v_call: TRBV5-1; d_call: NA; cdr3_aa: CASSLATDYEQYF; cdr3_nt: TGCGCCAGCAGCTTGGCGACAGACTACGAGCAGTACTTC
j_call: TRBJ1-3; clone_size: NA; v_call: TRBV5-1; d_call: NA; cdr3_aa: CASSLGDMSSGNTIYF; cdr3_nt: TGCGCCAGCAGCTTGGGAGACATGAGCTCTGGAAACACCATATATTTT
j_call: TRBJ1-2; clone_size: once; v_call: TRBV19; d_call: NA; cdr3_aa: CASSIWQGNYGYTF; cdr3_nt: TGTGCCAGTAGTATATGGCAGGGGAACTATGGCTACACCTTC
j_call: TRBJ2-7; clone_size: NA; v_call: TRBV30; d_call: NA; cdr3_aa: CAWSSGRDEQYF; cdr3_nt: TGTGCCTGGAGTTCGGGAAGAGACGAGCAGTACTTC
j_call: TRBJ2-5; clone_size: NA; v_call: TRBV11-2; d_call: NA; cdr3_aa: CASSLTETQYF; cdr3_nt: TGTGCCAGCAGCTTAACTGAGACCCAGTACTTC
j_call: TRBJ1-6; clone_size: NA; v_call: TRBV19; d_call: TRBD1; cdr3_aa: CASRTGTGWSPLHF; cdr3_nt: TGTGCCAGTAGGACCGGGACAGGGTGGTCACCCCTCCACTTT
j_call: TRBJ2-1; clone_size: NA; v_call: TRBV9; d_call: NA; cdr3_aa: CASSVAAASRSEQFF; cdr3_nt: TGTGCCAGCAGCGTAGCAGCGGCTAGTAGAAGTGAGCAGTTCTTC
j_call: TRBJ2-5; clone_size: NA; v_call: TRBV27; d_call: TRBD1; cdr3_aa: CASSLDREETQYF; cdr3_nt: TGTGCCAGCAGTTTGGACAGGGAAGAGACCCAGTACTTC
j_call: TRBJ1-5; clone_size: NA; v_call: TRBV19; d_call: TRBD1; cdr3_aa: CASSISLWRTGSNQPQHF; cdr3_nt: TGTGCCAGTAGTATCAGTTTGTGGAGGACAGGGAGCAATCAGCCCCAGCATTTT
j_call: TRBJ1-2; clone_size: NA; v_call: TRBV15; d_call: NA; cdr3_aa: CATSRDGNREGYTF; cdr3_nt: TGTGCCACCAGCAGAGATGGGAACAGGGAGGGCTACACCTTC
j_call: TRBJ1-2; clone_size: NA; v_call: TRBV19; d_call: NA; cdr3_aa: CASSIMGTSNYGYTF; cdr3_nt: TGTGCCAGTAGTATAATGGGCACCTCTAACTATGGCTACACCTTC
j_call: TRBJ2-3; clone_size: NA; v_call: TRBV5-4; d_call: NA; cdr3_aa: CASNPTGLPDTQYF; cdr3_nt: TGTGCCAGCAACCCTACAGGGTTGCCAGATACGCAGTATTTT
j_call: TRBJ2-5; clone_size: NA; v_call: TRBV27; d_call: NA; cdr3_aa: CASSLRFQETQYF; cdr3_nt: TGTGCCAGCAGTTTACGGTTCCAAGAGACCCAGTACTTC
j_call: TRBJ2-4; clone_size: NA; v_call: TRBV13; d_call: TRBD2; cdr3_aa: CASSHKTSDAKNIQYF; cdr3_nt: TGTGCCAGCAGCCATAAAACTAGCGACGCCAAAAACATTCAGTACTTC
j_call: TRBJ2-3; clone_size: NA; v_call: TRBV5-1; d_call: NA; cdr3_aa: CASSLDTPDTQYF; cdr3_nt: TGCGCCAGCAGCCTCGACACTCCAGATACGCAGTATTTT
j_call: TRBJ1-2; clone_size: NA; v_call: TRBV28; d_call: TRBD1; cdr3_aa: CASGQGHGYTF; cdr3_nt: TGTGCCAGCGGACAGGGCCATGGCTACACCTTC
j_call: TRBJ2-1; clone_size: NA; v_call: TRBV2; d_call: NA; cdr3_aa: CASSELGGDANEQFF; cdr3_nt: TGTGCCAGCAGTGAACTTGGTGGAGACGCTAATGAGCAGTTCTTC
j_call: TRBJ2-4; clone_size: NA; v_call: TRBV28; d_call: NA; cdr3_aa: CASRPDSENIQYF; cdr3_nt: TGTGCCAGCAGACCTGACAGCGAAAACATTCAGTACTTC
j_call: TRBJ1-5; clone_size: NA; v_call: TRBV7-9; d_call: TRBD1; cdr3_aa: CASSPGQNNQPQHF; cdr3_nt: TGTGCCAGCAGCCCGGGACAGAACAATCAGCCCCAGCATTTT
j_call: TRBJ2-1; clone_size: NA; v_call: TRBV28; d_call: NA; cdr3_aa: CASSFLYNEQFF; cdr3_nt: TGTGCCAGCAGTTTTTTATACAATGAGCAGTTCTTC
j_call: TRBJ1-1; clone_size: NA; v_call: TRBV6-1; d_call: NA; cdr3_aa: CASSEMARNRGFF; cdr3_nt: TGTGCCAGCAGTGAAATGGCCAGAAATCGGGGTTTCTTT
j_call: TRBJ1-1; clone_size: once; v_call: TRBV12-3/TRBV12-4; d_call: NA; cdr3_aa: CASNLNAGTEAFF; cdr3_nt: TGTGCCAGCAATCTTAATGCAGGCACTGAAGCTTTCTTT
j_call: TRBJ1-2; clone_size: NA; v_call: TRBV6-5; d_call: NA; cdr3_aa: CASRFPDNRGYTF; cdr3_nt: TGTGCCAGCAGATTCCCGGACAATCGTGGCTACACCTTC